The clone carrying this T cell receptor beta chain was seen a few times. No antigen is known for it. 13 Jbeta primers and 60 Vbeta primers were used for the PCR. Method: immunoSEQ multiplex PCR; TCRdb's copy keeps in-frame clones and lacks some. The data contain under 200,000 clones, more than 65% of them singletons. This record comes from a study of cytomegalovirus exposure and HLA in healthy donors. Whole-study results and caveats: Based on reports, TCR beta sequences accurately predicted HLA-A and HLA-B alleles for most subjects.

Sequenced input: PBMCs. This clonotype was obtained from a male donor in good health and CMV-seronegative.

The CDR3 nucleotides are TGTGCCAGCAGTCCCACATCCCTGTCGTCTGAAGCTTTCTTT. Its translation is CASSPTSLSSEAFF. The V and J genes are TRBV28 and TRBJ1-1; D not resolved. This CDR3 region has 14 residues. The V gene's germline CDR1 is MDHEN and CDR2 SYDVKM. The germline V and J ends were trimmed by 5 bases and 6 bases, with 16 bases remaining between them. Full variable domain (outside the CDR3, taken from reference TRBV28 and TRBJ1-1): DVKVTQSSRYLVKRTGEKVFLECVQDMDHENMFWYRQDPGLGLRLIYFSYDVKMKEKGDIPEGYSVSREKKERFSLILESASTNQTSMYLCASSPTSLSSEAFFGQGTRLTVV.